This T cell receptor (beta chain) was retrieved from a study of blood T cell repertoires in COVID-19. Turning to the study itself: Some COVID-19 samples were acute and others convalescent; all came from the United States, Italy and Spain. Sample material is recorded as cDNA or gDNA derived from T cells, B-cell-depleted T cells, or PBMCs.

The junction had 3 bases not matched to a gene; V was cut back by 3 bases and J by 2 bases. There are 14 residues in the CDR3. Germline V lookup: CDR1 WNHNN, CDR2 SYGVQD (reference sequence). Original processing notes: Using reference gene primer amplification, nucleated cell counts were estimated. Assay used: immunoSEQ multiplex PCR; TCRdb lists only in-frame clones, some missing. V and J calls and clone size come straight from that table; D and trimming were deduced from the DNA. The sample has 130,000 or so clones, roughly 90% seen once. This sequence joins TRBV10-1 and TRBJ2-7; the match to TRBD2 covers 8 bases. Sequencing was done on a sample of peripheral blood. This clonotype was sampled from a man aged 45-60 years with active or convalescent COVID-19. CDR3 loop: CASSEAGDTYEQYF. In nucleotides, the CDR3 is TGCGCCAGCAGTGAAGCGGGGGACACCTACGAGCAGTACTTC.